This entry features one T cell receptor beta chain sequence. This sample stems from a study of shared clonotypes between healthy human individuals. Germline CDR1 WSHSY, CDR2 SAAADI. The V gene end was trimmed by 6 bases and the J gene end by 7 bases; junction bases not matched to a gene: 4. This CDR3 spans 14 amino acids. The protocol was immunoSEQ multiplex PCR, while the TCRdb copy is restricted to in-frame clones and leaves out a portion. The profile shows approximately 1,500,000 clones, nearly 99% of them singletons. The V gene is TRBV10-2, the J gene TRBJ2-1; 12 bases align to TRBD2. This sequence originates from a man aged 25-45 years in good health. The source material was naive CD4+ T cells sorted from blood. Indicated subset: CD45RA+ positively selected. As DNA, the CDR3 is TGCGCCAGCAGGGGACTAGCGGGTCGAAATGAGCAGTTCTTC. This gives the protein CASRGLAGRNEQFF.